This T cell receptor beta chain was profiled in a study of a mutant IDH1 vaccine in newly diagnosed glioma. Turning to the study itself: Patients had received radiotherapy, temozolomide, or both previously, most receiving both.

Assay used: immunoSEQ multiplex PCR; TCRdb lists only in-frame clones, some missing. The sample consists of around 130,000 clones, roughly 75% of them appearing once. Regarding time point: week 11, during vaccination. Vaccination comprised doses that each held 300 ug of mutant IDH1 20-mer peptide, plus topical imiquimod. New WHO grade 3 or 4 astrocytomas that were IDH1-mutant and ATRX-lost occurred in the donors. J lost 5 bases, V lost 5 bases, and 4 bases had no gene match. Germline V gene lookup returns CDR1 LNHNV and CDR2 YYDKDF (reference sequence). The CDR3 length is 13 residues. Comment on this clone: As yet, its antigen is unknown.

This chain connects TRBV15 to TRBJ2-5; 8 nucleotides align to TRBD1. This clonotype was sampled from a man aged 35-49 years with glioma. Source: PBMCs, taken from a glioma patient whose treatment included an IDH1 peptide vaccine. The CDR3 here is CATSAGGGETQYF. CDR3 DNA sequence: TGTGCCACCAGCGCAGGGGGCGGGGAGACCCAGTACTTC. Based on the CDR3 plus reference TRBV15 and TRBJ2-5, the full variable domain is DAMVIQNPRYQVTQFGKPVTLSCSQTLNHNVMYWYQQKSSQAPKLLFHYYDKDFNNEADTPDNFQSRRPNTSFCFLDIRSPGLGDTAMYLCATSAGGGETQYFGPGTRLLVL.